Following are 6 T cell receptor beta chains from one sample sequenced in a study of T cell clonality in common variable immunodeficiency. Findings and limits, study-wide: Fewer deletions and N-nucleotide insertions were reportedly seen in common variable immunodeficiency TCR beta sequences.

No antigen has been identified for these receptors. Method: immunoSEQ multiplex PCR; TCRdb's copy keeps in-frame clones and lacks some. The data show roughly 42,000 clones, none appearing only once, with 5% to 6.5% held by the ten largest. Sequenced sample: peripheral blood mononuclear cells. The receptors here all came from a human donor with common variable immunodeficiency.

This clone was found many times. The DNA read from the CDR3 is TGCGCCAGCAGCTTGGAACCCCAGTTGAACTATGGC. Protein product: CASSLEPQLNYG. The entire CDR3 protein is CASSLEPQLNYGYTF. The rearrangement uses TRBV5-1 and TRBJ1-2, with D unclear. The read finishes 3 residues shy of the CDR3 end, and the germline J gene is used to complete it. Germline values: CDR1 SGHRS, CDR2 YFSETQ. Trimming pared 0 bases from V and 2 bases from J, leaving 11 bases between. The CDR3 is 15 residues long.

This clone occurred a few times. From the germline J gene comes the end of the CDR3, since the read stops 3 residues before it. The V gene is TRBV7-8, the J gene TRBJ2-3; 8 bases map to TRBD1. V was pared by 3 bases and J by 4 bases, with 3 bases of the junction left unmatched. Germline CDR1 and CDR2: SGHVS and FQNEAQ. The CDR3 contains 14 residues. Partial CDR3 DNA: TGTGCCAGCAGCTTTTCAGGGGGCCCAGATACG. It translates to CASSFSGGPDT. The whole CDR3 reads CASSFSGGPDTQYF.

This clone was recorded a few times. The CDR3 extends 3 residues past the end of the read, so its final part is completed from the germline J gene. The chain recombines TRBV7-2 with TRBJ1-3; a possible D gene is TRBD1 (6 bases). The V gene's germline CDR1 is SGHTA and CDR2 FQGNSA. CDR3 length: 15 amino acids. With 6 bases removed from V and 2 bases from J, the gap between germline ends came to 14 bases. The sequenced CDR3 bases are TGTGCCAGCAGACTGGACAGAGGCGCTGGAAACACC. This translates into CASRLDRGAGNT. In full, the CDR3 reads CASRLDRGAGNTIYF. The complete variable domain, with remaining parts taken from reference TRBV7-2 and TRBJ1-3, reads GAGVSQSPSNKVTEKGKDVELRCDPISGHTALYWYRQSLGQGLEFLIYFQGNSAPDKSGLPSDRFSAERTGGSVSTLTIQRTQQEDSAVYLCASRLDRGAGNTIYFGEGSWLTVV.

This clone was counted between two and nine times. The CDR3 is CASSSRQGSYEQYF. The covered CDR3 bases are TGTGCCAGCAGTTCCCGACAGGGCTCCTACGAG. The chain joins TRBV6-2 or TRBV6-3 to TRBJ2-7; TRBD1 aligns across 7 bases. The read ends 3 residues before the CDR3 terminus; that terminus is restored from the germline J gene. Germline V gene lookup returns CDR1 MNHEY and CDR2 SVGEGT. Germline trimming cut 4 bases from V and 0 bases from J; bases unmatched to any gene: 3. This CDR3 is built from 14 residues.

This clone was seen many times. The CDR3 spells CASSADRGTQYF. The CDR3 bases that were read are TGTGCCAGCAGCGCCGACAGGGGTACG. The chain recombines TRBV13 with TRBJ2-3; 8 positions agree with TRBD1. Read coverage stops 3 residues before the CDR3 terminus; the germline J gene supplies the remainder. J lost 8 bases, V lost 5 bases, and 3 bases had no gene match. The CDR3 length is 12 residues. The V gene's germline CDR1 is PRHDT and CDR2 FYEKMQ (reference sequence).

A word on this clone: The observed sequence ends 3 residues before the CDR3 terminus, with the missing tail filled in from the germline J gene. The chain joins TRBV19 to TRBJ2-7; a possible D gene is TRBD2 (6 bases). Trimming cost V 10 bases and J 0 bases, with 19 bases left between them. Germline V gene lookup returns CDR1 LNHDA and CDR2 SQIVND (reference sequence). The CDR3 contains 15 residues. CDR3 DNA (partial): TGTGCCACAACGGGGGTGGGTCAGTTCTCCTACGAG. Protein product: CATTGVGQFSYE. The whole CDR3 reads CATTGVGQFSYEQYF.